Following are 21 T cell receptor beta chains from one sample sequenced in a study of blood T cell repertoires in COVID-19. Some clones are missing from TCRdb's copy, which holds only in-frame ones; the method was immunoSEQ multiplex PCR. The sample includes roughly 400,000 clones, about 89% of them seen just once. The sample was peripheral blood. These receptors originate from a woman aged 55-70 years with COVID-19, enrolled during active disease.

The CDR3 protein is CATSYRDISYEQYF. CDR3 coding DNA: TGTGCCACCAGCTACCGGGACATTTCCTACGAGCAGTACTTC. J is TRBJ2-7 and V is TRBV15, with a possible D match to TRBD1 (6 bases). V lost 5 bases and J 1 base, leaving 12 bases between the germline ends. CDR1 is LNHNV and CDR2 is YYDKDF in the germline V gene (reference sequence). The CDR3 consists of 14 residues.

The chain uses TRBV2 and TRBJ1-4; 7 bases are shared with TRBD1. The CDR3 consists of 13 residues. Germline V lookup: CDR1 SNHLY, CDR2 FYNNEI. The J segment lost 3 bases and the V segment lost 8 bases, leaving 3 bases of the junction unmatched. In DNA, the CDR3 is TGTGCCAGCGACAGGGACCCTAATGAAAAACTGTTTTTT. It is translated as CASDRDPNEKLFF.

This rearrangement joins TRBV15 to TRBJ2-1; possible D gene TRBD1, 6 bases. With 1 base removed from V and 9 bases from J, the gap between germline ends came to 10 bases. Germline V gene sequence: CDR1 LNHNV, CDR2 YYDKDF (reference sequence). The CDR3 loop spans 13 amino acids. The CDR3 DNA sequence: TGTGCCACCAGCAGAGGGGGGCAGCCTGAGCAGTTCTTC. Residues: CATSRGGQPEQFF.

Of note for this clone: The same CDR3 is also encoded by other DNA sequences in this sample. This rearrangement joins TRBV3-1 (or the pseudogene TRBV3-2) to TRBJ1-5, with a tentative D call TRBD1 (6 bases). The CDR3 has 14 amino acids. The ends were cut back, 4 bases at V and 2 bases at J, with 9 bases in the middle. Looked up from germline, CDR1 is LGHDT and CDR2 is YNNKEL (reference sequence). CDR3 sequence (DNA): TGTGCCAGCAGCCCCTCAGGGGGCAATCAGCCCCAGCATTTT. This sequence encodes CASSPSGGNQPQHF.

This chain joins TRBV5-4 and TRBJ1-2; weak D call: TRBD1 (6 bases). The CDR3 is made up of 15 amino acids. Trimming stripped 0 bases from V and 0 bases from J, with 9 bases between. CDR1 is SGHNT and CDR2 is YYREEE in the germline V gene (reference sequence). The CDR3, as DNA: TGTGCCAGCAGCTTGGGACAGGATCCTAACTATGGCTACACCTTC. It specifies CASSLGQDPNYGYTF.

V and J are TRBV7-3 and TRBJ2-3, with D possibly being TRBD2 (6 bases). CDR1 SGHTA and CDR2 FQGTGA come from the germline V gene. V was shortened by 5 bases and J by 4 bases, with 13 bases between the two germline ends. The CDR3 is 14 residues long. CDR3 region: CASSGAAGPDTQYF. CDR3 DNA sequence: TGTGCCAGCAGCGGGGCGGCGGGACCAGATACGCAGTATTTT. Combining the CDR3 with reference TRBV7-3 and TRBJ2-3 gives the whole variable domain GAGVSQTPSNKVTEKGKYVELRCDPISGHTALYWYRQSLGQGPEFLIYFQGTGAADDSGLPNDRFFAVRPEGSVSTLKIQRTERGDSAVYLCASSGAAGPDTQYFGPGTRLTVL.

The rearrangement links TRBV12-3 or TRBV12-4 to TRBJ1-1; the D is unclear. Trimming took off 2 bases at V and 7 bases at J, with 8 bases between the two ends. This CDR3 has 12 residues. The CDR3 here is CASSLNYGEAFF. The DNA of the CDR3 is TGTGCCAGCAGTTTAAATTACGGTGAAGCTTTCTTT.

This chain connects TRBV11-2 to TRBJ2-5; 8 bases map to TRBD1. The V gene end was trimmed by 4 bases and the J gene end by 2 bases; junction bases not matched to a gene: 6. Germline V gene lookup returns CDR1 SGHAT and CDR2 FQNNGV. CDR3 size: 15 residues. Here the CDR3 reads CASSSGQGLQETQYF. The CDR3 region has the DNA TGTGCCAGCAGCTCCGGACAGGGTCTGCAAGAGACCCAGTACTTC.

The chain is built from TRBV9 and TRBJ2-2, with 7 nucleotides matching TRBD2. J was trimmed by 5 bases and V by 1 base; bases with no gene match: 11. The CDR3 loop spans 17 amino acids. Germline V CDR1 and CDR2: SGDLS, YYNGEE. The CDR3 reads CASSVSTAWGGTGELFF. The CDR3, as DNA: TGTGCCAGCAGCGTATCGACAGCCTGGGGGGGTACCGGGGAGCTGTTTTTT.

The chain links TRBV5-1 to TRBJ2-5; TRBD2 aligns across 8 bases. CDR1 SGHRS and CDR2 YFSETQ come from the germline V gene. V lost 1 base and J lost 1; bases outside the gene matches: 6. This CDR3 contains 16 residues. The CDR3 DNA sequence: TGCGCCAGCAGCTTGCTGGTAGCGGGGACCCAAGAGACCCAGTACTTC. It specifies CASSLLVAGTQETQYF.

This clone was detected once. CDR3 sequence reads: CASSQGVNAFYGYGYTF. The CDR3 region has the DNA TGTGCCAGCAGCCAAGGAGTGAACGCTTTTTATGGCTATGGCTACACCTTC. The rearrangement uses TRBV3-1 (or the pseudogene TRBV3-2) and TRBJ1-2; D is unresolved. Trimming left V 1 base short and J 4 bases short, with 19 bases between. The CDR3 consists of 17 residues. Germline CDR1 and CDR2: LGHDT and YNNKEL (reference sequence).

The gene calls are TRBV6-5 and TRBJ2-7; the match to TRBD1 covers 9 bases. CDR1 is MNHEY and CDR2 is SVGAGI in the germline V gene. The CDR3 has 15 residues. Trimming at V came to 6 bases and at J to 3 bases, leaving 9 bases not matched to a gene. The CDR3 region has the DNA TGTGCCAGCAGCCCGACAGGACAGGGGAGCTACGAGCAGTACTTC. Translating gives CASSPTGQGSYEQYF.

The V gene is TRBV29-1, the J gene TRBJ2-7; a possible D gene is TRBD1 (5 bases). V was trimmed by 4 bases and J by 4 bases, leaving 14 bases between them. Germline V gives CDR1 SQVTM, CDR2 ANQGSEA. CDR3 length: 13 residues. The CDR3 loop reads CSVVWQGRYEQYF. For the CDR3, the DNA is TGCAGCGTTGTATGGCAGGGTCGGTACGAGCAGTACTTC.

The chain uses TRBV5-5 and TRBJ2-2; 8 nucleotides match TRBD1. V was pared by 3 bases and J by 6 bases, with 4 bases of the junction left unmatched. This CDR3 spans 14 amino acids. The germline CDR1 and CDR2 sequences are SGHKS and YYEKEE (reference sequence). The CDR3 protein is CASSSGQGAGELFF. CDR3 nucleotides: TGTGCCAGCAGCTCAGGACAGGGCGCCGGGGAGCTGTTTTTT.

This clone is a singleton in its sample. This rearrangement joins TRBV19 to TRBJ2-7; D unclear. The germline V and J ends were trimmed by 1 base and 1 base, with 11 bases remaining between them. There are 15 residues in the CDR3. From germline, CDR1 is LNHDA and CDR2 SQIVND (reference sequence). The CDR3 DNA sequence: TGTGCCAGTAGTATAGGCGGCGGAACATCCTACGAGCAGTACTTC. Translated: CASSIGGGTSYEQYF.

The rearrangement uses TRBV10-2 and TRBJ1-1, with D uncertain. Trimming removed 3 bases at V and 1 base at J, with 9 bases between. CDR1 WSHSY and CDR2 SAAADI come from the germline V gene. The CDR3 runs to 14 residues. The DNA for the CDR3 is TGCGCCAGCAGTGAAGGAGAGGGGAACACTGAAGCTTTCTTT. Translation: CASSEGEGNTEAFF.

In nucleotides, the CDR3 is TGTGCCAGTAGACCCAGGGCTAACTATGGCTACACCTTC. Residues: CASRPRANYGYTF. This chain connects TRBV19 to TRBJ1-2; D might be TRBD1 (5 bases). Trimming left V 6 bases short and J 0 bases short, with 8 bases between. The CDR3 sequence is 13 residues long. Germline V gene sequence: CDR1 LNHDA, CDR2 SQIVND (reference sequence).

V usage is TRBV28 and J usage is TRBJ1-5, with 7 bases that match TRBD1. Germline V gives CDR1 MDHEN, CDR2 SYDVKM. This CDR3 has 15 residues. The V segment lost 5 bases and the J segment 0 bases; nucleotides outside the gene matches: 4. CDR3 sequence: CASSPTGASNQPQHF. For the CDR3, the DNA is TGTGCCAGCAGTCCAACAGGGGCTAGCAATCAGCCCCAGCATTTT.

The J gene is TRBJ2-7, the V gene TRBV5-6, with a possible D match to TRBD2 (5 bases). Germline-derived CDR1 and CDR2 are SGHDT and YYEEEE. The CDR3 runs to 15 residues. V was clipped by 6 bases and J by 3 bases, with 19 bases between them. In DNA form, the CDR3 reads TGTGCCAGCACATCCACACCTACGGGGTTCTACGAGCAGTACTTC. Amino acid sequence: CASTSTPTGFYEQYF. The full variable domain, in which reference TRBV5-6 and TRBJ2-7 provide the parts outside the CDR3, is DAGVTQSPTHLIKTRGQQVTLRCSPKSGHDTVSWYQQALGQGPQFIFQYYEEEERQRGNFPDRFSGHQFPNYSSELNVNALLLGDSALYLCASTSTPTGFYEQYFGPGTRLTVT.

The chain couples TRBV4-1 to TRBJ1-2; 7 nucleotides agree with TRBD1. J lost 4 bases, V lost 0 bases, and 5 bases had no gene match. The CDR3 spans 15 residues. The germline V gene has CDR1 MGHRA and CDR2 YSYEKL. Written as DNA, the CDR3 is TGCGCCAGCAGCCAAGACCGACAGGGACTCTATGGCTACACCTTC. Encoded protein: CASSQDRQGLYGYTF.

This clone was recorded once. The chain couples TRBV5-4 to TRBJ2-3; TRBD2 is a possible D gene (5 bases). The V gene lost 5 bases and the J gene lost 6 bases, with 16 bases spanning the gap. Germline-derived CDR1 and CDR2 are SGHNT and YYREEE (reference sequence). The CDR3 has 14 amino acids. The CDR3 coding sequence is TGTGCCAGCAGATCGACCGGAGGCGGGGATACGCAGTATTTT. It translates to CASRSTGGGDTQYF.